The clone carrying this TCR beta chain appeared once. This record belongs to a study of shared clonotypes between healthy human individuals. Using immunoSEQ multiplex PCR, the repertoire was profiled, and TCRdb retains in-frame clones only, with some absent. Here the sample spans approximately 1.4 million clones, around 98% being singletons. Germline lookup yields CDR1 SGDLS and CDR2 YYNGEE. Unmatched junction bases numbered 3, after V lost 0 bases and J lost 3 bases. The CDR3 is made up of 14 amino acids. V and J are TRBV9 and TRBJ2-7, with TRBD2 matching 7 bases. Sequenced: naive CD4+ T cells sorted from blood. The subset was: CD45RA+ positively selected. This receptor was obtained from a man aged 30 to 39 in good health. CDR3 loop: CASSVEAGVYEQYF. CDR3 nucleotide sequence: TGTGCCAGCAGCGTAGAGGCGGGGGTCTACGAGCAGTACTTC.